The TCR beta chain described here comes from a study of early stage breast cancer tumors. Study details: Of some 16 invasive breast tumors, about 12 were hormone receptor-positive, HER2-negative.

The V end lost 4 bases, the J end lost 9 bases, and 4 bases lay between the germline ends. Looked up from germline, CDR1 is SNHLY and CDR2 is FYNNEI. This CDR3 has 10 amino acids. This clone was found a few times. TCRdb keeps only in-frame clones here, not all; method: immunoSEQ multiplex PCR. The sample has fewer than 30,000 clones; around 53% are singletons. The origin of this receptor is a person between 50 and 60 years old with breast cancer. Material for sequencing was breast tumor tissue. This chain links TRBV2 with TRBJ2-1; D is ambiguous. In nucleotides, the CDR3 is TGTGCCAGCAGTGGGGGTGAGCAGTTCTTC. It encodes CASSGGEQFF.